The present T cell receptor (beta chain) was sequenced within a study of blood T cells in healthy people across ages. Turning to the study itself: About one barcoded beta molecule per two T cells was captured by template switching. Broader study findings: The study regarded diversity estimates from one million T cells as underestimates.

Isolation of PBMCs gave at least 7 million cells per sample. From germline, CDR1 is MNHNY and CDR2 SVGAGI (reference sequence). The CDR3 has 17 residues. V was cut by 7 bases and J by 4 bases, with 25 bases left in between. On this clonotype itself: The antigen is unknown.

Next came a second PCR, run for roughly 6 to 11 cycles, which used a sample-barcoded 5' primer along with a J-beta primer mix. A single record per CDR3 protein comes from TCRdb applying MiXCR to the 5' RACE reads. The sample shows roughly 1.5 million distinct CDR3 sequences, about 42% of them seen only once. The sample comprised blood. The chain recombines TRBV6-6 with TRBJ1-1; tentative D call: TRBD1 (6 bases). This TCR derives from a woman aged 18-29 years in good health. The CDR3 sequence is CASTYSRSGPGATEAFF. CDR3 nucleotides: TGTGCCAGCACCTACTCCCGGTCGGGGCCAGGGGCCACTGAAGCTTTCTTT.